This T cell receptor (beta chain) was recorded in a study of cytomegalovirus exposure and HLA in healthy donors. Germline assignment: CDR1 MGHRA and CDR2 YSYEKL. The CDR3 runs to 14 residues. V gave up 1 base and J gave up 7 bases, with 13 bases separating them. Findings and caveats of the study: The authors later found TCR association rates varying by HLA locus, with DRB1 most and HLA-C fewest.

This clone has more than one count but fewer than ten. Antigen unknown. Use of 60 Vbeta and 13 Jbeta primers characterized the PCR. Only in-frame clones appear in the TCRdb table, and some are missing; sequencing was by immunoSEQ multiplex PCR. The repertoire has about 130,000 clones, around 85% of them found once; the top ten carry 1.5% to 2%. This TCR came from a boy under 18 in good health and CMV-seronegative. The sequenced material came from PBMCs. The chain carries TRBV4-1 and TRBJ1-2, with D perhaps TRBD1 (6 bases). The CDR3 reads CASSQAQGRGGYTF. The CDR3 DNA reads as TGCGCCAGCAGCCAAGCACAGGGAAGGGGTGGCTACACCTTC.